The rows below give T cell receptor beta chains drawn from one sample of a study of blood T cell repertoires in COVID-19. Measured with immunoSEQ multiplex PCR; TCRdb has only the in-frame clones, and not every one. This sample yields about 430,000 clones, of which roughly nine tenths are seen a single time; roughly 1.1% belongs to the top ten. Specimen: PBMCs or T cells enriched from blood (not recorded which). All receptors derive from a man aged 25 to 40 who had recovered from COVID-19. Both conserved end residues are part of each CDR3. The D gene is left open where the match is weak. Part of the rows lack a size; the others show once, few, many or a class for expanded clones.

abundance | j_gene | d_gene | v_gene | CDR3aa | CDR3nt
- | TRBJ2-2 | TRBD2 | TRBV19 | CASSTSGSNTGELFF | TGTGCCAGTAGTACTAGCGGGTCGAACACCGGGGAGCTGTTTTTT
- | TRBJ2-7 | TRBD1 | TRBV24-1 | CATSAGTGVREQYF | TGTGCCACCAGTGCCGGGACAGGGGTTCGGGAGCAGTACTTC
- | TRBJ1-1 | - | TRBV7-9 | CASSAGTRSTEAFF | TGTGCCAGCAGCGCCGGTACTCGGAGCACTGAAGCTTTCTTT
- | TRBJ2-3 | TRBD2 | TRBV24-1 | CATSVSGRATDTQYF | TGTGCCACCAGTGTCAGCGGGAGGGCCACAGATACGCAGTATTTT
- | TRBJ1-2 | TRBD1 | TRBV28 | CASSSGDRGRWGYTF | TGTGCCAGCAGTTCCGGAGACAGGGGGCGGTGGGGCTACACCTTC
- | TRBJ2-1 | TRBD2 | TRBV7-2 | CASSRSGTVLAGGHNEQFF | TGTGCCAGCAGCAGATCCGGGACAGTACTAGCGGGAGGACACAATGAGCAGTTCTTC
few | TRBJ2-7 | - | TRBV3-1/TRBV3-2 | CASSSGFGYEQYF | TGTGCCAGCAGCTCAGGATTCGGATACGAGCAGTACTTC
- | TRBJ2-3 | - | TRBV5-1 | CASHRGTDTQYF | TGCGCCAGCCACAGGGGCACAGATACGCAGTATTTT
once | TRBJ1-1 | - | TRBV6-1 | CASSEAGVTEAFF | TGTGCCAGCAGTGAAGCAGGGGTCACTGAAGCTTTCTTT
- | TRBJ1-6 | - | TRBV28 | CASSRGTAATYNSPLHF | TGTGCCAGCAGCCGGGGGACCGCGGCGACCTATAATTCACCCCTCCACTTT
- | TRBJ1-5 | - | TRBV2 | CASRADSNQPQHF | TGTGCCAGCAGAGCGGACAGCAATCAGCCCCAGCATTTT
- | TRBJ2-2 | - | TRBV1 | CTSSQAYSGSRSGELFF | TGCACCAGCAGCCAAGCCTATAGCGGGAGTAGGTCCGGGGAGCTGTTTTTT
once | TRBJ1-5 | - | TRBV3-1/TRBV3-2 | CASSQEYSQPQHF | TGTGCCAGCAGCCAGGAATACAGTCAGCCCCAGCATTTT
- | TRBJ2-7 | TRBD1 | TRBV5-1 | CASRRRLGQGAPYEQYF | TGCGCCAGCAGACGAAGGCTAGGACAGGGGGCCCCCTACGAGCAGTACTTC
- | TRBJ2-3 | - | TRBV7-9 | CASSFTGGSTDTQYF | TGTGCCAGCAGCTTTACCGGCGGCAGCACAGATACGCAGTATTTT
- | TRBJ2-5 | - | TRBV11-2 | CASSRDYQETQYF | TGTGCCAGCAGCCGGGACTACCAAGAGACCCAGTACTTC
- | TRBJ2-4 | TRBD1 | TRBV7-9 | CASSITGTGENIQYF | TGTGCCAGCAGCATTACCGGGACAGGGGAAAACATTCAGTACTTC
- | TRBJ2-1 | TRBD2 | TRBV6-5 | CASRPQTSGRDEQFF | TGTGCCAGCAGACCACAGACTAGCGGGAGGGATGAGCAGTTCTTC
- | TRBJ1-6 | - | TRBV7-9 | CASSGSGENNSPLHF | TGTGCCAGTTCGGGCTCAGGGGAAAATAATTCACCCCTCCACTTT
- | TRBJ2-3 | - | TRBV4-1 | CASSHLADTQYF | TGCGCCAGCAGCCACCTAGCGGATACGCAGTATTTT
- | TRBJ1-2 | - | TRBV7-9 | CASSLPDTRISGYTF | TGTGCCAGCAGCTTACCCGACACCCGCATTTCTGGCTACACCTTC
- | TRBJ2-5 | TRBD2 | TRBV11-2 | CASSLGGLAGQETQYF | TGTGCCAGCAGCTTAGGCGGACTAGCGGGGCAAGAGACCCAGTACTTC
- | TRBJ2-7 | - | TRBV2 | CASSEAGGFSYEQYF | TGTGCCAGCAGTGAAGCCGGCGGATTCTCCTACGAGCAGTACTTC
- | TRBJ2-5 | - | TRBV12-3/TRBV12-4 | CASSFAAQETQYF | TGTGCCAGCAGTTTTGCGGCCCAAGAGACCCAGTACTTC
- | TRBJ2-2 | TRBD1 | TRBV19 | CASSVKQGAGELFF | TGTGCCAGTAGCGTTAAACAGGGGGCAGGGGAGCTGTTTTTT
- | TRBJ1-4 | TRBD1 | TRBV6-1 | CASSEGQGVQEKLFF | TGTGCCAGCAGTGAAGGGCAGGGGGTTCAAGAAAAACTGTTTTTT
- | TRBJ1-1 | TRBD1 | TRBV3-1/TRBV3-2 | CASSRGQGLMNTEAFF | TGTGCCAGCAGCCGAGGACAGGGGCTCATGAACACTGAAGCTTTCTTT
- | TRBJ2-3 | TRBD2 | TRBV4-2 | CASSQEGSGSGDTQYF | TGTGCCAGCAGCCAAGAGGGTAGCGGGAGCGGAGATACGCAGTATTTT
- | TRBJ2-1 | TRBD2 | TRBV2 | CASSDGLATMLNNEQFF | TGTGCCAGCAGTGATGGACTAGCGACAATGTTGAACAATGAGCAGTTCTTC
- | TRBJ1-1 | TRBD1 | TRBV6-5 | CASSYDREDTEAFF | TGTGCCAGCAGTTACGACAGGGAGGACACTGAAGCTTTCTTT
- | TRBJ2-7 | TRBD1 | TRBV10-3 | CAISPGTGRHF | TGTGCCATCAGCCCCGGGACAGGGCGTCACTTC
- | TRBJ1-5 | - | TRBV30 | CAWSPGTSHYSNQPQHF | TGTGCCTGGAGTCCCGGGACTTCTCACTATAGCAATCAGCCCCAGCATTTT
- | TRBJ2-7 | - | TRBV7-9 | CASSGGLNSYEQYF | TGTGCCAGCAGCGGCGGACTGAACTCCTACGAGCAGTACTTC
- | TRBJ2-5 | - | TRBV29-1 | CSAGGPPNMETQYF | TGCAGCGCTGGAGGACCCCCTAATATGGAGACCCAGTACTTC
- | TRBJ2-3 | TRBD2 | TRBV28 | CASSFSTSGSTDTQYF | TGTGCCAGCAGTTTCTCAACTAGCGGGAGCACAGATACGCAGTATTTT
- | TRBJ1-5 | TRBD1 | TRBV7-8 | CASSWNKTSGTVGGPQHF | TGTGCCAGCAGCTGGAATAAGACCTCCGGGACAGTTGGGGGGCCCCAGCATTTT
- | TRBJ1-6 | - | TRBV3-1/TRBV3-2 | CASSQVMRNSPLHF | TGTGCCAGCAGCCAAGTGATGAGGAATTCACCCCTCCACTTT
- | TRBJ2-3 | TRBD1 | TRBV6-1 | CASSEYGTGGIGTDTQYF | TGTGCCAGCAGTGAATATGGGACAGGGGGTATCGGCACAGATACGCAGTATTTT
- | TRBJ1-1 | - | TRBV20-1 | CRAAVNTEAFF | TGCAGAGCGGCAGTGAACACTGAAGCTTTCTTT
once | TRBJ2-7 | - | TRBV5-4 | CASSFIGGEQYF | TGTGCCAGCAGCTTTATCGGGGGCGAGCAGTACTTC
- | TRBJ2-1 | - | TRBV12-3/TRBV12-4 | CASSRAGNEQFF | TGTGCCAGCAGTCGGGCGGGAAATGAGCAGTTCTTC
few | TRBJ2-2 | TRBD1 | TRBV7-9 | CASSPDRGLAGELFF | TGTGCCAGCAGCCCAGACAGGGGGCTAGCCGGGGAGCTGTTTTTT
- | TRBJ2-1 | TRBD2 | TRBV27 | CASSLGTSDYNEQFF | TGTGCCAGCAGTTTAGGGACTAGCGATTACAATGAGCAGTTCTTC
- | TRBJ1-4 | TRBD1 | TRBV5-1 | CASSGGQGGTEKLFF | TGCGCCAGCAGCGGTGGACAGGGCGGGACTGAAAAACTGTTTTTT
- | TRBJ1-3 | TRBD1 | TRBV4-2 | CASGRDRGTGNTIYF | TGTGCCAGCGGTCGGGACAGGGGAACGGGAAACACCATATATTTT
- | TRBJ1-1 | - | TRBV10-3 | CATRGIQNTEAFF | TGTGCCACTAGGGGCATCCAAAACACTGAAGCTTTCTTT
few | TRBJ2-7 | - | TRBV7-2 | CASSSHTGYEQYF | TGTGCCAGCAGCTCTCATACAGGGTACGAGCAGTACTTC
- | TRBJ2-5 | - | TRBV21-1 | CASSIGGRGTETQYF | TGTGCCAGCAGTATAGGGGGAAGGGGCACAGAGACCCAGTACTTC
- | TRBJ1-2 | - | TRBV2 | CASSAATAYGYTF | TGTGCCAGCAGTGCAGCTACAGCATATGGCTACACCTTC
- | TRBJ1-2 | - | TRBV5-4 | CASYAGLQPYGYTF | TGTGCCAGCTATGCTGGGTTACAGCCCTATGGCTACACCTTC
- | TRBJ1-1 | TRBD1 | TRBV27 | CASNTLAGGGQAFF | TGTGCCAGCAACACGTTAGCAGGGGGCGGGCAGGCTTTCTTT
- | TRBJ2-1 | - | TRBV3-1/TRBV3-2 | CASSQSPEQFF | TGTGCCAGCAGCCAAAGCCCTGAGCAGTTCTTC